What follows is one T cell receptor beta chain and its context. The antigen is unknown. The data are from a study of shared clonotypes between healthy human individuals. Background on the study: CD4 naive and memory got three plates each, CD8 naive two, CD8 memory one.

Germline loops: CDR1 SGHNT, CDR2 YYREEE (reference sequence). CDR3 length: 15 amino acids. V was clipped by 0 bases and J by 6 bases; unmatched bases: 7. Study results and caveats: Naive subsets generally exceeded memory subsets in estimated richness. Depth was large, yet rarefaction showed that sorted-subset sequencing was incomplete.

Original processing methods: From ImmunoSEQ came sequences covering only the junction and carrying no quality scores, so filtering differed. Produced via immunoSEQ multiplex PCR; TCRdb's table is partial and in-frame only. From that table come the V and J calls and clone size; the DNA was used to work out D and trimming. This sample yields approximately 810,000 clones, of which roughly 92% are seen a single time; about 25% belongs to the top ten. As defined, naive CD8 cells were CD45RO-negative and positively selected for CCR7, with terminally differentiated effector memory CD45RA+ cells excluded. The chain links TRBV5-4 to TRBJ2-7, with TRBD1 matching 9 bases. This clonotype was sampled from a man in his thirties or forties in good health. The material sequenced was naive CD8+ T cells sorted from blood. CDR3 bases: TGTGCCAGCAGCTTGGACGGGACAGGGTTAGGCGAGCAGTACTTC. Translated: CASSLDGTGLGEQYF.